The sequence of this TCR beta chain was determined in a study of graft-versus-host responses after intestinal transplantation. Trimming took 0 bases from V and 6 from J; bases not matched to a gene: 6. CDR3 size: 17 residues. Germline loops: CDR1 ENHRY, CDR2 SYGVKD. Details on this clone: What it recognizes is unknown.

Sequencing used immunoSEQ multiplex PCR; TCRdb keeps in-frame clones, though not all of them. The sample shows 70,000 to 80,000 clones, 90% of them seen only once. J is TRBJ2-1 and V is TRBV10-3, with TRBD2 matching over 12 bases. Sample: unstimulated CD8+ T cells sorted from spleen or lymph node cells, taken before intestinal transplant. This sequence was found in a human donor who received an intestinal transplant. The CDR3 is CAISESTQGLAGNEQFF. The DNA for the CDR3 is TGTGCCATCAGTGAGTCGACTCAGGGACTAGCGGGCAATGAGCAGTTCTTC.